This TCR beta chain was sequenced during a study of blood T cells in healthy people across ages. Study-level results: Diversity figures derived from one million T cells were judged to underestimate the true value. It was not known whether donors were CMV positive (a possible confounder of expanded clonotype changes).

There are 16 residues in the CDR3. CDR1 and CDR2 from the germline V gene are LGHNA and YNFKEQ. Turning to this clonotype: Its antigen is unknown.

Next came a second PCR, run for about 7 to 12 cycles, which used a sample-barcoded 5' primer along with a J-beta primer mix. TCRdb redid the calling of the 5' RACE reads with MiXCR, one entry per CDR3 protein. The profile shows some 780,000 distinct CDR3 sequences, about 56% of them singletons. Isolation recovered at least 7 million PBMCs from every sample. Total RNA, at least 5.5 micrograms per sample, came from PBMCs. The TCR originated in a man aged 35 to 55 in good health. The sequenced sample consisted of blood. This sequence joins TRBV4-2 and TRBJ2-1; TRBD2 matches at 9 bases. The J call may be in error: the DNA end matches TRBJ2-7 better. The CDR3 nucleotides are TGTGCCAGCAGCCGAGACATAGCGGGAGCCTACAATGAGCAGTACTTC. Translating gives CASSRDIAGAYNEQYF.